The T cell receptor (beta chain) described here comes from a study of blood T cell repertoires in COVID-19. At the level of the study: COVID-19 samples from acute and convalescent phases originated in the United States, Italy and Spain.

Seattle cases were enrolled at active infection and followed longitudinally. Profiling relied on immunoSEQ multiplex PCR, and the TCRdb table lists in-frame clones only, not all of them. Among some 160,000 clones, around 87% were seen once, and the ten largest hold 2.5%. This CDR3 spans 17 amino acids. Trimming at V came to 2 bases and at J to 6 bases, leaving 13 bases not matched to a gene. Germline V gives CDR1 MDHEN, CDR2 SYDVKM. The clonotype comes from a woman of 80 years or more with COVID-19, enrolled during active disease. The specimen sequenced was peripheral blood. V usage is TRBV28 and J usage is TRBJ2-4, with TRBD1 matching 7 bases. The CDR3 here is CASSLVTRGLVGNIQYF. DNA for the CDR3: TGTGCCAGCAGTTTAGTGACCAGGGGGTTAGTTGGAAACATTCAGTACTTC.